This T cell receptor (beta chain) was profiled in a study of cytomegalovirus exposure and HLA in healthy donors. Profiled with immunoSEQ multiplex PCR; TCRdb holds only in-frame clones, not every one. The sample has about 150,000 clones, about 95% seen once. V dropped 1 base and J dropped 6 bases, with 20 bases sitting between them. In germline, CDR1 is MNHNS, CDR2 SASEGT. This CDR3 spans 17 amino acids. Study-wide results and limits: Generally TCR sequences proved uncommon, though certain public TCRs appeared in numerous donors. Published work reported that the classifier diagnosed cytomegalovirus status with high specificity and sensitivity.

A remark on this clone: The antigen is unknown.

This clonotype was sampled from a man aged 18 to 30 in good health and CMV-seropositive. The sequencing input was PBMCs. This chain joins TRBV6-1 and TRBJ2-3, with D possibly matching TRBD2 (5 bases). CDR3 residues: CASSEGSSNRVVDTQYF. As DNA, the CDR3 is TGTGCCAGCAGTGAAGGGTCTAGCAACCGGGTGGTGGATACGCAGTATTTT.